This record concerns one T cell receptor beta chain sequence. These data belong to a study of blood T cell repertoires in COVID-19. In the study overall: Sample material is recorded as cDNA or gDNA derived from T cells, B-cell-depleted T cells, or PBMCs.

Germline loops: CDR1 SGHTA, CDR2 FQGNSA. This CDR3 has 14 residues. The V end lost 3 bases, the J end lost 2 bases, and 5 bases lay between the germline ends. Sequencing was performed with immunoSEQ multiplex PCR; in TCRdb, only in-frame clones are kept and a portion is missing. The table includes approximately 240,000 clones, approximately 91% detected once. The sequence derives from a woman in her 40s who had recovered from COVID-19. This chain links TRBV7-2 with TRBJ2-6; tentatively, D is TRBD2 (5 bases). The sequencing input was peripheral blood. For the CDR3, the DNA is TGTGCCAGCAGCTTCGGGGCTGGGGCCAACGTCCTGACTTTC. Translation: CASSFGAGANVLTF.